These 26 T cell receptor beta chains originate from one sample sequenced in a study of T-cell memory formation after mild COVID-19. TCRdb passed the 5' RACE reads through MiXCR, listing each CDR3 protein once. The data contain 150,000 to 200,000 distinct CDR3 sequences, about a fifth of them singletons. Sequencing was carried out using PBMCs or a T cell subset sorted from them (not recorded which). The receptors here all came from an adult woman who had mild COVID-19 (a few samples of this study predate the infection). Cell type and time point are not known.

The chain employs TRBV3-1 and TRBJ1-1; D may be TRBD1 (6 bases). The germline CDR1 and CDR2 sequences are LGHDT and YNNKEL (reference sequence). This CDR3 has 17 residues. V was shortened by 2 bases and J by 2 bases, with 18 bases between the two germline ends. CDR3 amino acids: CASSQSQGIALNTEAFF. CDR3 sequence (DNA): TGTGCCAGCAGCCAATCACAGGGAATCGCTCTCAACACTGAAGCTTTCTTT.

In this sample, this clonotype turned up a few times. The junction differs from germline at one of its ends, possibly a read error. This chain uses TRBV7-7 with TRBJ2-2, with 8 bases fitting TRBD2. This CDR3 has 16 amino acids. Looked up from germline, CDR1 is SSHAT and CDR2 is FNYEAQ (reference sequence). CDR3 in DNA: TGTGCTAGCAGCTTAGAAGCGGGAGTAAGCACCGGGGAGCTGTTTTTT. It encodes CASSLEAGVSTGELFF.

The rearrangement joins TRBV3-1 to TRBJ2-7, with TRBD1 identical over 9 bases. Germline trimming cut 4 bases from V and 3 bases from J; bases unmatched to any gene: 7. The CDR3 consists of 15 residues. Germline values: CDR1 LGHDT, CDR2 YNNKEL (reference sequence). The chain's CDR3 is CASSPGQGLIYEQYF. The CDR3 nucleotides read TGTGCCAGCAGCCCGGGACAGGGTCTTATCTACGAGCAGTACTTC.

CDR3 in DNA: TGCAGCGTTGAAGTATCGGAGGACTCCTACGAGCAGTACTTC. Protein sequence: CSVEVSEDSYEQYF. J is TRBJ2-7 and V is TRBV29-1, with D tentatively TRBD2 (5 bases). This CDR3 region has 14 residues. The germline V gene has CDR1 SQVTM and CDR2 ANQGSEA. Between the trimmed V and J ends, which lost 1 base and 0 bases, there was a span of 10 bases.

The rearrangement uses TRBV7-9 and TRBJ2-7, with 9 bases matching TRBD1. J was trimmed by 2 bases and V by 4 bases; bases with no gene match: 6. Germline loops: CDR1 SEHNR, CDR2 FQNEAQ (reference sequence). This CDR3 is built from 15 residues. Here the CDR3 reads CASSSSGTGPYEQYF. CDR3 nucleotides: TGTGCCAGCAGCTCCTCCGGGACAGGGCCCTACGAGCAGTACTTC.

The chain has TRBV29-1 and TRBJ1-2; 8 bases line up with TRBD1. V trimming: 7 bases; J trimming: 4 bases; junction bases outside the gene matches: 8. The CDR3 consists of 13 residues. Looked up from germline, CDR1 is SQVTM and CDR2 is ANQGSEA. Written as DNA, the CDR3 is TGCAGCGATAAGGCAGGGGGCGGCTATGGCTACACCTTC. Its translation: CSDKAGGGYGYTF.

The rearrangement links TRBV7-6 to TRBJ2-3, with a weak D call TRBD2 (6 bases). Trimming pared 5 bases from V and 2 bases from J, leaving 14 bases between. The CDR3 is 15 amino acids. The V gene's germline CDR1 is SGHVS and CDR2 FNYEAQ. The CDR3 coding sequence is TGTGCCAGCAGCAGACCGGGAGAGGCCACAGATACGCAGTATTTT. It encodes CASSRPGEATDTQYF.

The chain couples TRBV4-3 to TRBJ2-7, with 13 bases aligning to TRBD2. CDR1 and CDR2 from the germline V gene are LGHNA and YSLEER. After removal of 6 bases from V and 6 bases from J, the junction contained 5 bases not matched to a gene. The CDR3 has 14 amino acids. For the CDR3, the DNA is TGCGCCAGCAGACCTGGACTAGCGGGAGTCGAGCAGTACTTC. Amino acid sequence: CASRPGLAGVEQYF.

The V and J genes are TRBV15 and TRBJ1-1, with 7 bases matching TRBD1. CDR3 length: 18 residues. The V and J ends lost 2 bases and 4 bases, in that order; junction bases with no gene match: 16. The V gene's germline CDR1 is LNHNV and CDR2 YYDKDF (reference sequence). Written as DNA, the CDR3 is TGTGCCACCAGCAGACCCAGCTTCAAGGGGGCCGGTTTCACTGAAGCTTTCTTT. Translated: CATSRPSFKGAGFTEAFF.

This clonotype was picked up a small number of times. CDR3 residues: CASSQDVADTQYF. For the CDR3, the DNA is TGTGCCAGCAGCCAAGACGTGGCAGATACGCAGTATTTT. The chain carries TRBV3-1 and TRBJ2-3, with D hard to call. The CDR3 covers 13 residues. The germline V gene encodes CDR1 LGHDT and CDR2 YNNKEL (reference sequence). The V end lost 0 bases, the J end lost 4 bases, and 5 bases lay between the germline ends.

This sequence joins TRBV7-9 and TRBJ2-5; D is uncertain. V shed 1 base and J shed 2 bases, with 5 bases lying between them. In germline, CDR1 is SEHNR, CDR2 FQNEAQ (reference sequence). The CDR3 length is 13 residues. The DNA for the CDR3 is TGTGCCAGCAGCTTAGATTGGCAAGAGACCCAGTACTTC. It is translated as CASSLDWQETQYF.

This clonotype was seen more than once but under ten times. This chain joins TRBV10-3 and TRBJ1-1, with a tentative D call TRBD1 (5 bases). The CDR3 has 17 residues. The V end was cut by 0 bases, the J end by 4 bases, with 18 bases between. CDR1 is ENHRY, CDR2 SYGVKD, per germline. The CDR3 here is CAISESSLGEVGTEAFF. In nucleotides, the CDR3 is TGTGCCATCAGTGAGTCCTCTTTGGGGGAAGTGGGCACTGAAGCTTTCTTT.

J is TRBJ1-2 and V is TRBV7-9; 7 nucleotides line up with TRBD1. CDR1 is SEHNR, CDR2 FQNEAQ, per germline (reference sequence). Unmatched junction bases numbered 6, after V lost 5 bases and J lost 0 bases. The CDR3 has 15 amino acids. The CDR3 sequence: CASSRRGTANYGYTF. Written as DNA, the CDR3 is TGTGCCAGCAGCCGCAGGGGGACCGCTAACTATGGCTACACCTTC.

CDR3 in DNA: TGTGCCAGCAGTTACCGGGACACATACAATGAGCAGTTCTTC. Amino acids: CASSYRDTYNEQFF. V usage is TRBV28 and J usage is TRBJ2-1, with D tentatively TRBD1 (6 bases). Germline CDR1 MDHEN, CDR2 SYDVKM. V was shortened by 4 bases and J by 4 bases, with 11 bases between the two germline ends. This CDR3 spans 14 amino acids.

J is TRBJ2-1 and V is TRBV6-5; TRBD1 might be the D (7 bases). The V gene lost 2 bases and the J gene lost 12 bases, with 26 bases spanning the gap. Germline loops: CDR1 MNHEY, CDR2 SVGAGI. CDR3 length: 17 amino acids. The CDR3 nucleotides read TGTGCCAGCAGTTACCGCCCCGAGACAGGGCCAATCGGGGGGCAGTTCTTC. This sequence encodes CASSYRPETGPIGGQFF.

V gene TRBV12-3 or TRBV12-4 combines with J gene TRBJ1-2; D not resolved. The V end was cut by 7 bases, the J end by 2 bases, with 14 bases between. The CDR3 totals 14 residues. The CDR3 here is CASTSGWANYGYTF. CDR3 nucleotides: TGTGCCAGCACCTCGGGGTGGGCAAACTATGGCTACACCTTC.

V gene TRBV27 combines with J gene TRBJ1-2; D gene ambiguous. Germline CDR1 is MNHEY and CDR2 is SMNVEV (reference sequence). The CDR3 is 13 amino acids. The V end lost 6 bases, the J end lost 5 bases, and 13 bases lay between the germline ends. The CDR3 bases are TGTGCCAGCAGCGAGTTAAACCGGTATGGCTACACCTTC. It specifies CASSELNRYGYTF.

The genes are TRBV28 and TRBJ2-1, with TRBD1 identical over 8 bases. The CDR3 has 14 residues. Germline CDR1 MDHEN, CDR2 SYDVKM. The V segment lost 7 bases and the J segment 2 bases; nucleotides outside the gene matches: 4. The CDR3 coding sequence is TGTGCCAGCAAACGACAGGGGACCTACAATGAGCAGTTCTTC. It encodes CASKRQGTYNEQFF. Full variable domain (rest looked up from reference TRBV28 and TRBJ2-1): DVKVTQSSRYLVKRTGEKVFLECVQDMDHENMFWYRQDPGLGLRLIYFSYDVKMKEKGDIPEGYSVSREKKERFSLILESASTNQTSMYLCASKRQGTYNEQFFGPGTRLTVL.

This clonotype showed up just a few times. The gene calls are TRBV7-9 and TRBJ2-7; D is uncertain. Trimming removed 5 bases at V and 0 bases at J, with 14 bases between. Germline values: CDR1 SEHNR, CDR2 FQNEAQ (reference sequence). CDR3 length equals 15 residues. CDR3 residues: CASSHPAADSYEQYF. DNA for the CDR3: TGTGCCAGCAGCCACCCGGCCGCGGACTCCTACGAGCAGTACTTC.

The rearrangement links TRBV3-1 to TRBJ2-2; 10 bases are shared with TRBD2. Per germline, CDR1 LGHDT and CDR2 YNNKEL (reference sequence). V dropped 0 bases and J dropped 0; count of bases not matched to a gene: 4. The CDR3 length is 18 residues. In DNA form, the CDR3 reads TGTGCCAGCAGCCAAGAGGCAGGACTAGCGGCGAACACCGGGGAGCTGTTTTTT. Translation gives CASSQEAGLAANTGELFF.

The CDR3 loop is CSARGARENYNEQFF. The CDR3 DNA reads TGCAGTGCTAGAGGGGCGCGGGAGAACTACAATGAGCAGTTCTTC. The V gene is TRBV20-1, the J gene TRBJ2-1, with 7 nucleotides matching TRBD2. J gave up 3 bases and V 1 base, and 6 bases lay outside the gene matches. Germline V lookup: CDR1 DFQATT, CDR2 SNEGSKA (reference sequence). The CDR3 spans 15 residues.

The J gene is TRBJ1-1, the V gene TRBV6-1, with D possibly matching TRBD1 (5 bases). CDR3 length equals 13 residues. The V end lost 7 bases, the J end lost 3 bases, and 12 bases lay between the germline ends. CDR1 MNHNS and CDR2 SASEGT come from the germline V gene. The CDR3 spells CASTEQVYTEAFF. CDR3 DNA: TGTGCCAGCACCGAACAGGTATACACTGAAGCTTTCTTT.

The rearrangement joins TRBV6-5 to TRBJ2-2; D remains ambiguous. Germline CDR1 reads MNHEY; CDR2 reads SVGAGI. This CDR3 region has 14 residues. Between the trimmed V and J ends, which lost 6 bases and 0 bases, there was a span of 8 bases. This CDR3 reads CASSLLPNTGELFF. CDR3 bases: TGTGCCAGCAGCTTGCTTCCGAACACCGGGGAGCTGTTTTTT.

This clonotype has more than one count but fewer than ten. The CDR3 spells CSAGPRDYSYEQYF. Written as DNA, the CDR3 is TGCAGTGCGGGGCCCAGGGATTACTCCTACGAGCAGTACTTC. The chain links TRBV20-1 to TRBJ2-7, with D possibly TRBD1 on 5 matching bases. The V end was cut by 6 bases, the J end by 0 bases, with 15 bases between. The length of the CDR3 is 14 residues. In germline, CDR1 is DFQATT, CDR2 SNEGSKA (reference sequence).

The sample holds a few counts of this clonotype. This rearrangement joins TRBV5-1 to TRBJ2-1, with 11 bases fitting TRBD1. CDR1 SGHRS and CDR2 YFSETQ come from the germline V gene. CDR3 length: 18 amino acids. The V and J ends lost 6 bases and 5 bases, in that order; junction bases with no gene match: 16. The CDR3 spells CASTHGTGGTWEDNEQFF. Here the CDR3 DNA reads TGCGCCAGCACTCACGGGACAGGGGGGACCTGGGAGGACAATGAGCAGTTCTTC.

Judged by abundance, this clonotype is medium-sized. V is TRBV19 and J is TRBJ2-2; a possible D gene is TRBD2 (6 bases). Per germline, CDR1 LNHDA and CDR2 SQIVND (reference sequence). Deletions cut 5 bases from V and 7 bases from J, with 17 bases between. The CDR3 has 15 amino acids. Written as DNA, the CDR3 is TGTGCCAGTAGTCCCGGGACTTTCTTACTCGGGGAGCTGTTTTTT. Translation gives CASSPGTFLLGELFF.